The entry below gives a single T cell receptor beta chain sequence along with its context. Its antigen is not known. The sample originates from a study of type 1 regulatory T cells. Germline-derived CDR1 and CDR2 are SGHTA and FQGNSA. V shed 3 bases and J shed 6 bases, with 10 bases lying between them. This CDR3 is 13 amino acids long. MiXCR, applied by TCRdb to the reads, yields one record per CDR3 protein. Of 60,000 to 70,000 distinct CDR3 sequences in the sample, around 60% were seen once. V gene TRBV7-2 combines with J gene TRBJ2-3, with D tentatively TRBD2 (5 bases). Sequencing input: cultured T cells, either the whole culture or a sorted T cell fraction (not recorded which). Documented subset: Tr1-enriched cell product generated in vitro against host alloantigens. This receptor was taken from a human donor in good health. The CDR3 nucleotides are TGTGCCAGCAGCTTCCTCCTAGCCGATACGCAGTATTTT. Amino acid sequence: CASSFLLADTQYF.